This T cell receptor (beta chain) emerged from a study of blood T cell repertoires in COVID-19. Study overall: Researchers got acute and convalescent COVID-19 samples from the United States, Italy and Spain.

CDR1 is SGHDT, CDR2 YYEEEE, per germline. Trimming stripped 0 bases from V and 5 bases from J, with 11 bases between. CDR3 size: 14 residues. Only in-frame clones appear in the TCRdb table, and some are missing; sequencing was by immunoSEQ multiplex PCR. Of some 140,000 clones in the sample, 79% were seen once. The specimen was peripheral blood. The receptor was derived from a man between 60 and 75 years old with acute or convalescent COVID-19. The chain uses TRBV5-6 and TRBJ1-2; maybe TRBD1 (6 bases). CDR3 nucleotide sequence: TGTGCCAGCAGCTTGGGACAGGTACTTTATGGCTACACCTTC. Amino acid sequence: CASSLGQVLYGYTF.